One T cell receptor (beta chain) is described in this entry. What it binds is unknown. V was clipped by 4 bases and J by 6 bases, with 7 bases between them. This CDR3 contains 12 residues. The germline V gene encodes CDR1 ENHRY and CDR2 SYGVKD. RNA transcripts gave rise to amplified TCR beta CDR3 regions. HTBI primers drove first-round RT-PCR of the TCR CDR3. TCRdb itself ran the multiplex PCR reads through MiXCR, one entry per CDR3 protein. This table holds about 270,000 distinct CDR3 sequences, roughly 22% found once. This record comes from a study of T cells in Graves' hyperthyroidism and ophthalmopathy. Study results and caveats: Most thyroid clonotypes expanded above 0.001 appeared in blood too. The model made its ophthalmopathy prediction, and onset followed a median roughly 6.5 months later.

Using around 10 ml of fresh peripheral blood, PBMCs were prepared. The source of this sequence is a young man with Graves' ophthalmopathy. The sample consisted of blood. This chain uses TRBV10-3 with TRBJ2-1; D is uncertain. The CDR3 here is CAISGLFNEQFF. For the CDR3, the DNA is TGTGCCATCAGTGGACTTTTCAATGAGCAGTTCTTC.